This entry lists 4 T cell receptor beta chains sequenced from one sample in a study of blood T cells in healthy people across ages. A second PCR, run for roughly 6 to 11 cycles, used a sample-barcoded 5' primer plus a J-beta primer mix. TCRdb fed the 5' RACE reads into MiXCR, producing one record per CDR3 protein. The data show hundreds of thousands of distinct CDR3 sequences, around 50% seen once. The sequenced sample consisted of blood. The receptors shown here come from a man aged 35 to 55 in good health.

This clonotype has more than one count but fewer than ten. This chain links TRBV7-2 with TRBJ2-3; 12 positions agree with TRBD2. This CDR3 is 14 amino acids long. The germline CDR1 and CDR2 sequences are SGHTA and FQGNSA. With V trimmed by 9 bases and J by 2 bases, 3 bases remained unmatched. For the CDR3, the DNA is TGTGCCAGTGGACTAGCGGGACCCACAGATACGCAGTATTTT. It translates to CASGLAGPTDTQYF.

Only a few counts were recorded for this clonotype. The rearrangement uses TRBV4-1 and TRBJ2-5; possibly TRBD1 for D (6 bases). The CDR3 has 16 residues. V dropped 0 bases and J dropped 2 bases, with 13 bases sitting between them. CDR1 is MGHRA and CDR2 is YSYEKL in the germline V gene. CDR3 region: CASSQEAGTKQETQYF. CDR3 in DNA: TGCGCCAGCAGCCAAGAAGCCGGGACAAAACAAGAGACCCAGTACTTC.

This rearrangement joins TRBV28 to TRBJ1-1; no definite D call. Germline CDR1 reads MDHEN; CDR2 reads SYDVKM. V dropped 6 bases and J dropped 1 base, with 15 bases sitting between them. The CDR3 runs to 15 residues. The CDR3 here is CASSPPSMGNTEAFF. The CDR3 region has the DNA TGTGCCAGCAGCCCTCCTTCGATGGGGAACACTGAAGCTTTCTTT.

The chain is built from TRBV7-8 and TRBJ2-2, with 9 bases fitting TRBD2. CDR1 is SGHVS, CDR2 FQNEAQ, per germline. The CDR3 covers 18 residues. The trim removed 1 base at V and 1 base at J, leaving 7 bases unmatched. CDR3 region: CASSLEAAGGLNTGELFF. CDR3 nucleotides: TGTGCCAGCAGCTTAGAGGCAGCGGGAGGCCTGAACACCGGGGAGCTGTTTTTT.